One sample yielded the 32 T cell receptor beta chains listed below, sequenced in a study of vaccination effects on CD4 cells after COVID-19. Expansion with viral peptide pools was applied to antigen-specific CD4+ T cells by the ViraFEST assay prior to sequencing. Culture proceeded for under twelve days, and CD4+ T cells were then isolated. Two doses of either BNT162b2 or mRNA-1273 were given to each participant. These receptors' antigens are unknown. Data came from immunoSEQ multiplex PCR; TCRdb stores just in-frame clones and leaves some out. The sample contains tens of thousands of clones, roughly four fifths of which appear only once. The specimen comprised CD4+ T cells from PBMCs cultured with HCoV-229E spike peptides, sampled after COVID-19 vaccination. Receptor source: a human donor who received a COVID-19 vaccine.

This clone was observed a handful of times. The rearrangement links TRBV2 to TRBJ1-1, with D possibly TRBD1 on 5 matching bases. The CDR3 length is 15 residues. V gave up 4 bases and J gave up 1 base, with 13 bases separating them. Germline V gives CDR1 SNHLY, CDR2 FYNNEI. DNA of the CDR3: TGTGCCAGCAGTGGTCTAAGGGGTGGGAACACTGAAGCTTTCTTT. Protein product: CASSGLRGGNTEAFF.

The chain employs TRBV9 and TRBJ1-1, with D unclear. The ends were cut back, 0 bases at V and 0 bases at J, with 9 bases in the middle. This CDR3 contains 15 residues. The germline V gene has CDR1 SGDLS and CDR2 YYNGEE. The CDR3 reads CASSVGGLVNTEAFF. The CDR3 DNA reads as TGTGCCAGCAGCGTAGGGGGTTTGGTGAACACTGAAGCTTTCTTT.

This clone was counted only a few times. CDR3 nucleotide sequence: TGTGCCAGCAGAGACAGGGTTAGCACAGATACGCAGTATTTT. As protein: CASRDRVSTDTQYF. This sequence joins TRBV2 and TRBJ2-3, with 7 bases that match TRBD1. Germline V lookup: CDR1 SNHLY, CDR2 FYNNEI. Trimming at V came to 6 bases and at J to 0 bases, leaving 3 bases not matched to a gene. The CDR3 loop spans 14 amino acids.

The CDR3 coding sequence is TGTGCCTGTACGCAAAGCTCCTACAATGAGCAGTTCTTC. Amino acid sequence: CACTQSSYNEQFF. V gene TRBV30 combines with J gene TRBJ2-1; no clear D gene. V lost 6 bases and J lost 0, with 9 bases in between. Germline-derived CDR1 and CDR2 are GTSNPN and SVGIG (reference sequence). This CDR3 contains 13 residues.

The CDR3 protein is CASSDQNTEAFF. CDR3 in DNA: TGCGCCAGCAGTGACCAGAACACTGAAGCTTTCTTT. The rearrangement links TRBV10-1 to TRBJ1-1; D gene uncertain. Germline CDR1 reads WNHNN; CDR2 reads SYGVQD (reference sequence). The germline V and J ends were trimmed by 3 bases and 1 base, with 3 bases remaining between them. The CDR3 covers 12 residues.

The chain recombines TRBV5-6 with TRBJ1-6; D is uncertain. CDR1 and CDR2 (germline): SGHDT, YYEEEE. The CDR3 consists of 14 residues. Trimming took 0 bases from V and 14 from J, leaving 15 bases between them. This chain's CDR3 is CASSLAGEGRSLHF. As DNA, the CDR3 is TGTGCCAGCAGCTTGGCCGGTGAGGGAAGGTCCCTCCACTTT.

V gene TRBV18 combines with J gene TRBJ2-7; D uncertain. The CDR3 is made up of 12 amino acids. V dropped 3 bases and J dropped 1 base, with 4 bases sitting between them. Germline CDR1 reads KGHSH; CDR2 reads LQKENI. For the CDR3, the DNA is TGTGCCAGCTCACCCCCTTCCTACGAGCAGTACTTC. It encodes CASSPPSYEQYF.

V is TRBV6-5 and J is TRBJ2-1; 9 nucleotides match TRBD1. The junction had 5 bases not matched to a gene; V was cut back by 6 bases and J by 2 bases. Germline CDR1 is MNHEY and CDR2 is SVGAGI. This CDR3 has 15 amino acids. The CDR3 loop is CASSTGQGPYNEQFF. The DNA for the CDR3 is TGTGCCAGCAGCACGGGACAGGGTCCCTACAATGAGCAGTTCTTC.

The chain uses TRBV5-4 and TRBJ2-6; D is unresolved. Germline CDR1 reads SGHNT; CDR2 reads YYREEE (reference sequence). CDR3 length: 14 amino acids. Trimming took off 0 bases at V and 3 bases at J, with 4 bases between the two ends. As DNA, the CDR3 is TGTGCCAGCAGCTTGGGAGGTGGGGCCAACGTCCTGACTTTC. Its protein product is CASSLGGGANVLTF.

This chain's CDR3 is CAGGGSRDAFF. The CDR3 bases are TGTGCCGGGGGGGGCTCGCGAGACGCTTTCTTT. This chain links TRBV30 with TRBJ1-1; possibly TRBD1 for D (6 bases). The V end lost 8 bases, the J end lost 11 bases, and 18 bases lay between the germline ends. Germline-derived CDR1 and CDR2 are GTSNPN and SVGIG (reference sequence). CDR3 length equals 11 residues.

The chain employs TRBV11-1 and TRBJ2-6, with a possible D match to TRBD1 (6 bases). The CDR3 has 15 residues. Trimming shortened V by 1 base and J by 2 bases, and 6 bases separated the two germline ends. CDR1 and CDR2 from the germline V gene are SGHAT and FQDESV (reference sequence). This CDR3 reads CASSLDRAGANVLTF. In DNA form, the CDR3 reads TGTGCCAGCAGCTTAGACAGGGCTGGGGCCAACGTCCTGACTTTC.

The chain employs TRBV11-2 and TRBJ2-3; D is possibly TRBD1 or TRBD2 (6 bases each). Germline CDR1 SGHAT, CDR2 FQNNGV. Trimming pared 7 bases from V and 5 bases from J, leaving 31 bases between. CDR3 length: 19 residues. In DNA, the CDR3 is TGTGCCAGCAAGTTGGGGGGCTTATCGGACAGTCGTAAGAGAGATACGCAGTATTTT. Translation gives CASKLGGLSDSRKRDTQYF.

This CDR3 is CAWAPSSNEKLFF. Written as DNA, the CDR3 is TGTGCCTGGGCCCCCAGCTCTAATGAAAAACTGTTTTTT. This sequence joins TRBV30 and TRBJ1-4; D unclear. The CDR3 spans 13 residues. Germline V CDR1 and CDR2: GTSNPN, SVGIG (reference sequence). V was pared by 5 bases and J by 3 bases, with 10 bases between. Using reference TRBV30 and TRBJ1-4 for the parts outside the CDR3, the full variable domain is SQTIHQWPATLVQPVGSPLSLECTVEGTSNPNLYWYRQAAGRGLQLLFYSVGIGQISSEVPQNLSASRPQDRQFILSSKKLLLSDSGFYLCAWAPSSNEKLFFGSGTQLSVL.

The chain joins TRBV18 to TRBJ2-5; TRBD1 agrees at 10 bases. V lost 6 bases, J lost 7 bases, and 11 bases stayed unmatched. Germline CDR1 reads KGHSH; CDR2 reads LQKENI. The CDR3 is 15 residues long. The CDR3: CASSRQGTGEGTQYF. CDR3 DNA: TGTGCCAGCTCTCGTCAAGGGACAGGGGAAGGGACCCAGTACTTC. The whole variable domain, filled in from reference TRBV18 and TRBJ2-5, reads NAGVMQNPRHLVRRRGQEARLRCSPMKGHSHVYWYRQLPEEGLKFMVYLQKENIIDESGMPKERFSAEFPKEGPSILRIQQVVRGDSAAYFCASSRQGTGEGTQYFGPGTRLLVL.

This clone was counted a few times. J is TRBJ2-7 and V is TRBV10-1, with 10 bases aligning to TRBD1. The CDR3 is 13 amino acids. The germline CDR1 and CDR2 sequences are WNHNN and SYGVQD (reference sequence). The trim removed 9 bases at V and 2 bases at J, leaving 4 bases unmatched. The CDR3 sequence is CASTGTGAYEQYF. For the CDR3, the DNA is TGCGCCAGTACCGGGACAGGGGCCTACGAGCAGTACTTC.

The chain carries TRBV27 and TRBJ2-1; D possibly corresponds to TRBD2 (5 bases). The length of the CDR3 is 14 residues. The germline V gene encodes CDR1 MNHEY and CDR2 SMNVEV (reference sequence). V dropped 5 bases and J dropped 4 bases, with 12 bases sitting between them. CDR3 loop: CASSRQEGYNEQFF. In nucleotides, the CDR3 is TGTGCCAGCAGTCGACAAGAGGGTTACAATGAGCAGTTCTTC.

This rearrangement joins TRBV18 to TRBJ1-1, with D maybe TRBD1 (6 bases). CDR1 and CDR2 from the germline V gene are KGHSH and LQKENI. The CDR3 runs 15 residues. Trimming stripped 3 bases from V and 5 bases from J, with 16 bases between. DNA for the CDR3: TGTGCCAGCTCACCTGTGGGGGCCGGGGGAACTGAAGCTTTCTTT. As protein: CASSPVGAGGTEAFF.

J is TRBJ2-4 and V is TRBV7-2; tentative D call: TRBD2 (6 bases). This CDR3 has 14 residues. V shed 6 bases and J shed 7 bases, with 16 bases lying between them. The V gene's germline CDR1 is SGHTA and CDR2 FQGNSA. The CDR3 sequence is CASRPGTSRNIQYF. The CDR3 coding sequence is TGTGCCAGCAGACCCGGGACTTCCAGGAACATTCAGTACTTC. Looking up the rest from reference TRBV7-2 and TRBJ2-4 gives the full variable domain: GAGVSQSPSNKVTEKGKDVELRCDPISGHTALYWYRQSLGQGLEFLIYFQGNSAPDKSGLPSDRFSAERTGGSVSTLTIQRTQQEDSAVYLCASRPGTSRNIQYFGAGTRLSVL.

The chain combines TRBV6-6 with TRBJ1-5, with D tentatively TRBD1 (6 bases). The germline V and J ends were trimmed by 5 bases and 0 bases, with 11 bases remaining between them. The germline CDR1 and CDR2 sequences are MNHNY and SVGAGI (reference sequence). This CDR3 contains 15 residues. The CDR3 DNA sequence: TGTGCCAGCAGTCTCGACAGGTATAGCAATCAGCCCCAGCATTTT. It translates to CASSLDRYSNQPQHF.

CDR3 nucleotide sequence: TGTGCCAGTACCTCGGGCAGGGGTGGCTATGGCTACACCTTC. Translated: CASTSGRGGYGYTF. The V gene is TRBV19, the J gene TRBJ1-2; weak D call: TRBD1 (6 bases). Germline CDR1 reads LNHDA; CDR2 reads SQIVND (reference sequence). CDR3 length: 14 residues. Trimming removed 7 bases at V and 4 bases at J, with 16 bases between.

Points on this clone: The germline gene is not matched at one end of the junction; a read error may be the cause. The rearrangement joins TRBV2 to TRBJ1-2; no reliable D call. There are 11 residues in the CDR3. Germline-derived CDR1 and CDR2 are SNHLY and FYNNEI. CDR3 nucleotide sequence: TGTGCCATCAGTCTACTCTATGGCTACACCTTC. It specifies CAISLLYGYTF.

The chain employs TRBV7-9 and TRBJ2-5; D remains unclear. The V and J ends lost 2 bases and 4 bases respectively, with 5 bases between them. This CDR3 is built from 12 residues. From germline, CDR1 is SEHNR and CDR2 FQNEAQ (reference sequence). The CDR3 DNA sequence: TGTGCCAGCAGCTTACGGGTAGAGACCCAGTACTTC. This gives the protein CASSLRVETQYF.

The chain links TRBV2 to TRBJ1-2; a possible D gene is TRBD1 (5 bases). The germline V and J ends were trimmed by 4 bases and 4 bases, with 13 bases remaining between them. Germline V gene data show CDR1 as SNHLY and CDR2 as FYNNEI. CDR3 size: 14 residues. In DNA, the CDR3 is TGTGCCAGCAGTGGCCGGGACTCACCCTATGGCTACACCTTC. This encodes CASSGRDSPYGYTF. Full variable domain (remainder filled in from reference TRBV2 and TRBJ1-2): EPEVTQTPSHQVTQMGQEVILRCVPISNHLYFYWYRQILGQKVEFLVSFYNNEISEKSEIFDDQFSVERPDGSNFTLKIRSTKLEDSAMYFCASSGRDSPYGYTFGSGTRLTVV.

This clone was found once. The CDR3 DNA reads as TGCGCCAGCAGCTTGGAGGGGGCCGGGAACACTGAAGCTTTCTTT. This codes for CASSLEGAGNTEAFF. The chain is built from TRBV5-1 and TRBJ1-1, with 7 bases matching TRBD1. This CDR3 is 15 amino acids long. Germline loops: CDR1 SGHRS, CDR2 YFSETQ. J gave up 1 base and V 0 bases, and 3 bases lay outside the gene matches.

In this sample, this clone turned up a few times. V and J are TRBV11-2 and TRBJ2-7; TRBD2 matches at 15 bases. The trim removed 5 bases at V and 4 bases at J, leaving 9 bases unmatched. Germline V gene data show CDR1 as SGHAT and CDR2 as FQNNGV. CDR3 length: 17 residues. The CDR3: CASSPRSGLAGGYEQYF. CDR3 in DNA: TGTGCCAGCAGCCCACGAAGTGGACTAGCGGGGGGGTACGAGCAGTACTTC.

The chain joins TRBV5-1 to TRBJ2-7; D is perhaps TRBD2 (6 bases). V dropped 0 bases and J dropped 5 bases, with 12 bases sitting between them. From germline, CDR1 is SGHRS and CDR2 YFSETQ. This CDR3 is 14 amino acids long. CDR3 sequence reads: CASSLAGGINEQYF. The CDR3 coding sequence is TGCGCCAGCAGCTTGGCCGGGGGTATCAACGAGCAGTACTTC.

This clone was recorded a few times. In DNA, the CDR3 is TGTGCCAGTACTCCAACACAGGGGATTCAGCCCCAGCATTTT. This encodes CASTPTQGIQPQHF. V usage is TRBV19 and J usage is TRBJ1-5, with 7 bases identical to TRBD1. The CDR3 loop spans 14 amino acids. Germline V gives CDR1 LNHDA, CDR2 SQIVND (reference sequence). V trimming: 7 bases; J trimming: 6 bases; junction bases outside the gene matches: 9. The variable domain in full, with the rest retrieved from reference TRBV19 and TRBJ1-5, is DGGITQSPKYLFRKEGQNVTLSCEQNLNHDAMYWYRQDPGQGLRLIYYSQIVNDFQKGDIAEGYSVSREKKESFPLTVTSAQKNPTAFYLCASTPTQGIQPQHFGDGTRLSIL.

This chain connects TRBV7-9 to TRBJ2-1, with D tentatively TRBD2 (5 bases). The germline V gene encodes CDR1 SEHNR and CDR2 FQNEAQ (reference sequence). V dropped 2 bases and J dropped 0 bases, with 11 bases sitting between them. The CDR3 length is 16 residues. CDR3 nucleotides: TGTGCCAGCAGCTTATCCGGTGGGAGCTCCTACAATGAGCAGTTCTTC. The encoded protein is CASSLSGGSSYNEQFF.

V gene TRBV3-1 (or the pseudogene TRBV3-2) combines with J gene TRBJ1-5, with D possibly being TRBD1 (5 bases). The CDR3 is made up of 12 amino acids. The V end was cut by 4 bases, the J end by 7 bases, with 8 bases between. In germline, CDR1 is LGHDT, CDR2 YNNKEL (reference sequence). CDR3: CASSRQGQPQHF. The CDR3 DNA sequence: TGTGCCAGCAGCCGTCAGGGACAGCCCCAGCATTTT.

This clone appeared a few times. J is TRBJ2-1 and V is TRBV2; TRBD1 matches at 9 bases. V lost 6 bases to trimming and J lost 4 bases; unmatched junction nucleotides: 4. This CDR3 has 14 amino acids. CDR1 and CDR2 (germline): SNHLY, FYNNEI. The CDR3 DNA sequence: TGTGCCAGCAGAGCCGGGACAGGGTACAATGAGCAGTTCTTC. This sequence encodes CASRAGTGYNEQFF. Looking up the rest from reference TRBV2 and TRBJ2-1 gives the full variable domain: EPEVTQTPSHQVTQMGQEVILRCVPISNHLYFYWYRQILGQKVEFLVSFYNNEISEKSEIFDDQFSVERPDGSNFTLKIRSTKLEDSAMYFCASRAGTGYNEQFFGPGTRLTVL.

This clone was seen a few times. V usage is TRBV12-5 and J usage is TRBJ1-3, with TRBD1 matching over 9 bases. V was pared by 5 bases and J by 3 bases, with 14 bases of the junction left unmatched. CDR3 size: 18 residues. Per germline, CDR1 LGHNT and CDR2 FRNRAP. The CDR3 sequence: CASGPPIKTGGNGNTIYF. CDR3 nucleotide sequence: TGTGCTAGTGGTCCACCCATAAAGACAGGGGGGAATGGAAACACCATATATTTT.

The rearrangement uses TRBV7-9 and TRBJ1-1; TRBD1 is a possible D gene (5 bases). V shed 6 bases and J shed 2 bases, with 7 bases lying between them. The CDR3 is made up of 12 amino acids. Germline V gene sequence: CDR1 SEHNR, CDR2 FQNEAQ (reference sequence). The CDR3 bases are TGTGCCAGCAGTTGGGACAACACTGAAGCTTTCTTT. Translated: CASSWDNTEAFF.